Presented here are 23 T cell receptor beta chains from one specimen sequenced in a study of control samples from healthy donors and cancer patients. The assay was immunoSEQ multiplex PCR, and TCRdb's table has in-frame clones only and misses some. The sample has more than 95,000 clones, roughly 92% seen once. The sample was blood. The receptors derive from a man aged 25 to 40 in good health.

V usage is TRBV19 and J usage is TRBJ1-3, with TRBD1 identical over 7 bases. CDR3 length: 17 amino acids. Germline CDR1 LNHDA, CDR2 SQIVND (reference sequence). V lost 4 bases, J lost 0 bases, and 9 bases stayed unmatched. In DNA, the CDR3 is TGTGCCAGTAGTACTCCGACAGGGCTCTTCTCTGGAAACACCATATATTTT. This codes for CASSTPTGLFSGNTIYF.

This sequence joins TRBV7-9 and TRBJ1-1, with D hard to call. Deletions cut 8 bases from V and 1 base from J, with 11 bases between. Germline V gene sequence: CDR1 SEHNR, CDR2 FQNEAQ (reference sequence). The CDR3 has 13 amino acids. The CDR3 region has the DNA TGTGCCAGCCTCCTAGGCAGGAACACTGAAGCTTTCTTT. Translation gives CASLLGRNTEAFF.

This chain links TRBV12-3 or TRBV12-4 with TRBJ1-5; perhaps TRBD1 as D (6 bases). CDR3 size: 13 residues. Trimming left V 5 bases short and J 8 bases short, with 13 bases between. The CDR3 spells CASSHREGEPQHF. CDR3 coding DNA: TGTGCCAGCAGTCACAGGGAAGGCGAGCCCCAGCATTTT.

The rearrangement joins TRBV5-1 to TRBJ2-5, with D unclear. The germline CDR1 and CDR2 sequences are SGHRS and YFSETQ. This CDR3 contains 14 residues. V was clipped by 0 bases and J by 7 bases, with 13 bases between them. The CDR3 nucleotides are TGCGCCAGCAGCTTGGGGGGTAATGAATGGACCCAGTACTTC. Translated, it gives CASSLGGNEWTQYF.

This chain joins TRBV7-9 and TRBJ1-6, with D hard to call. There are 14 residues in the CDR3. Trimming stripped 3 bases from V and 5 bases from J, with 8 bases between. CDR1 is SEHNR and CDR2 is FQNEAQ in the germline V gene (reference sequence). CDR3 amino acids: CASSLFQNNSPLHF. The CDR3 nucleotides read TGTGCCAGCAGCTTGTTCCAAAATAATTCACCCCTCCACTTT.

The chain has TRBV5-4 and TRBJ2-7, with 8 bases that match TRBD1. V shed 4 bases, J shed 3 bases, and the junction held 6 bases outside the gene matches. The CDR3 has 14 residues. Germline loops: CDR1 SGHNT, CDR2 YYREEE (reference sequence). The CDR3 DNA sequence: TGTGCCAGCAGCCCACGGACAGGGAACTACGAGCAGTACTTC. Translation: CASSPRTGNYEQYF.

As regards this clone: Different DNA sequences within this sample yield the same CDR3. The J gene is TRBJ2-5, the V gene TRBV5-1; 7 nucleotides line up with TRBD2. The CDR3 length is 13 residues. Germline V lookup: CDR1 SGHRS, CDR2 YFSETQ. The junction had 1 base not matched to a gene; V was cut back by 0 bases and J by 5 bases. The CDR3: CASSLAGGETQYF. In DNA, the CDR3 is TGCGCCAGCAGCTTGGCCGGGGGGGAGACCCAGTACTTC.

This clone occurred once. V and J are TRBV5-1 and TRBJ1-1; a possible D gene is TRBD1 (5 bases). Germline CDR1 reads SGHRS; CDR2 reads YFSETQ. Between the trimmed V and J ends, which lost 0 bases and 3 bases, there was a span of 9 bases. The CDR3 totals 14 residues. The CDR3 coding sequence is TGCGCCAGCAGCTTGGTCAGGGCTGACACTGAAGCTTTCTTT. Protein: CASSLVRADTEAFF.

This clone has just a few counts. The gene calls are TRBV11-2 and TRBJ2-7, with D tentatively TRBD1 or TRBD2 (6 bases each). CDR1 SGHAT and CDR2 FQNNGV come from the germline V gene. With 3 bases removed from V and 3 bases from J, the gap between germline ends came to 21 bases. The CDR3 extends over 17 amino acids. CDR3 sequence (DNA): TGTGCCAGCAGCTTTGGCAGGGGAAGGGACTTCGGCTACGAGCAGTACGTC. This gives the protein CASSFGRGRDFGYEQYV.

This rearrangement joins TRBV5-1 to TRBJ2-3; 9 bases line up with TRBD2. The CDR3 covers 15 residues. Germline CDR1 reads SGHRS; CDR2 reads YFSETQ. Trimming took 3 bases from V and 3 from J; bases not matched to a gene: 5. The CDR3 DNA sequence: TGCGCCAGCAGCTCTCGGCTAGCGGGAACAGATACGCAGTATTTT. It specifies CASSSRLAGTDTQYF.

V and J are TRBV7-9 and TRBJ1-3; a possible D gene is TRBD1 (6 bases). CDR1 and CDR2 (germline): SEHNR, FQNEAQ (reference sequence). The CDR3 runs 15 residues. V dropped 3 bases and J dropped 2 bases, with 11 bases sitting between them. The CDR3 reads CASSLDSGPGNTIYF. The CDR3, as DNA: TGTGCCAGCAGCTTGGACAGTGGCCCTGGAAACACCATATATTTT.

The gene calls are TRBV18 and TRBJ2-7; 7 bases align to TRBD1. The length of the CDR3 is 15 residues. CDR1 KGHSH and CDR2 LQKENI come from the germline V gene. The V gene end was trimmed by 1 base and the J gene end by 5 bases; junction bases not matched to a gene: 8. CDR3 nucleotides: TGTGCCAGCTCACCACGACCACAGGGGAAAGACGAGCAGTACGTC. The encoded protein is CASSPRPQGKDEQYV.

Here the CDR3 DNA reads TGCGCCAGCAGTGAGTCTCTGCAGAATTCACCCCTCCACTTT. Translating gives CASSESLQNSPLHF. The chain is built from TRBV10-1 and TRBJ1-6; D ambiguous. CDR1 is WNHNN, CDR2 SYGVQD, per germline (reference sequence). V gave up 0 bases and J gave up 7 bases, with 7 bases separating them. The CDR3 is 14 residues long.

This chain links TRBV5-4 with TRBJ1-2; D perhaps matches TRBD1 (5 bases). Trimming cost V 0 bases and J 8 bases, with 14 bases left between them. This CDR3 has 14 amino acids. Looked up from germline, CDR1 is SGHNT and CDR2 is YYREEE (reference sequence). CDR3: CASSLVTTKGGYTF. In nucleotides, the CDR3 is TGTGCCAGCAGCTTGGTGACGACAAAGGGGGGCTACACCTTC.

The CDR3 DNA sequence: TGTGCCACTCAAACAGACACCGGGGAGCTGTTTTTT. It is translated as CATQTDTGELFF. The rearrangement uses TRBV10-3 and TRBJ2-2; D gene ambiguous. V lost 10 bases, J lost 3 bases, and 9 bases lay in between. The CDR3 runs to 12 residues. CDR1 and CDR2 from the germline V gene are ENHRY and SYGVKD.

V usage is TRBV21-1 and J usage is TRBJ2-7. TRBV21-1 is tagged as a pseudogene. The CDR3 consists of 14 residues. The CDR3 coding sequence is TGTGCCAGCAGCACTCTGACCGAAAACTACGAGCAGTACGTC. It encodes CASSTLTENYEQYV.

This clone was observed once. V gene TRBV5-6 combines with J gene TRBJ1-5; tentatively, D is TRBD1 (5 bases). CDR1 SGHDT and CDR2 YYEEEE come from the germline V gene. Trimming cost V 3 bases and J 0 bases, with 13 bases left between them. The CDR3 has 16 residues. CDR3 residues: CASSSGTLYSNQPQHF. In DNA, the CDR3 is TGTGCCAGCAGCTCCGGGACGCTTTATAGCAATCAGCCCCAGCATTTT.

V and J are TRBV29-1 and TRBJ2-7; D call uncertain. The V and J ends lost 4 bases and 5 bases respectively, with 6 bases between them. Germline values: CDR1 SQVTM, CDR2 ANQGSEA. This CDR3 has 10 amino acids. This CDR3 is CSVVGNEQYF. CDR3 sequence (DNA): TGCAGCGTTGTGGGGAACGAGCAGTACTTC.

The rearrangement joins TRBV7-8 to TRBJ2-7; TRBD1 aligns across 7 bases. In germline, CDR1 is SGHVS, CDR2 FQNEAQ. This CDR3 is built from 14 residues. Unmatched junction bases numbered 7, after V lost 2 bases and J lost 6 bases. The CDR3 region is CASSLPRTGSEQYV. In nucleotides, the CDR3 is TGTGCCAGCAGCTTACCCCGGACAGGAAGCGAGCAGTACGTC.

The chain joins TRBV6-1 to TRBJ2-7; perhaps TRBD1 as D (5 bases). CDR3 length: 12 residues. With 1 base removed from V and 7 bases from J, the gap between germline ends came to 8 bases. The V gene's germline CDR1 is MNHNS and CDR2 SASEGT. This CDR3 reads CASSEVGREQYV. CDR3 DNA: TGTGCCAGCAGTGAAGTGGGGCGGGAGCAGTACGTC.

The chain couples TRBV7-9 to TRBJ1-6; the match to TRBD1 covers 9 bases. Germline V gene lookup returns CDR1 SEHNR and CDR2 FQNEAQ (reference sequence). This CDR3 spans 15 amino acids. V shed 0 bases, J shed 10 bases, and the junction held 4 bases outside the gene matches. CDR3 in DNA: TGTGCCAGCAGCTTAGCAACAGGGGGCAAATCACCCCTCCACTTT. It yields the protein CASSLATGGKSPLHF.

The chain recombines TRBV5-4 with TRBJ2-3; D is uncertain. This CDR3 is built from 12 residues. CDR1 is SGHNT and CDR2 is YYREEE in the germline V gene (reference sequence). Between the trimmed V and J ends, which lost 5 bases and 3 bases, there was a span of 7 bases. The CDR3 loop is CASRENTDTQYF. The CDR3 DNA sequence: TGTGCCAGCAGGGAGAATACAGATACGCAGTATTTT.

The chain couples TRBV27 to TRBJ1-1; 9 nucleotides align to TRBD1. In germline, CDR1 is MNHEY, CDR2 SMNVEV (reference sequence). V dropped 5 bases and J dropped 10; count of bases not matched to a gene: 11. The CDR3 extends over 14 amino acids. The CDR3 DNA sequence: TGTGCCAGCAGTCCGCCGGGACAGGGTGGGGGAGCTTTCTTT. Protein: CASSPPGQGGGAFF.